This T cell receptor (beta chain) was observed in a study of T cell repertoires in cytomegalovirus infection. Turning to the study itself: CMV epitopes used comprised recently identified HLA-C-restricted ones and well-studied HLA-B-restricted ones. Public TCR beta signatures marked donors with CMV infection and the matching HLA.

A few counts support this clonotype. Its antigen is not identified. TCRdb re-derived calls from the reads in MiXCR, one entry per CDR3 protein. The sample holds around 540,000 distinct CDR3 sequences, roughly a third seen once. Trimming took off 0 bases at V and 1 base at J, with 13 bases between the two ends. Per the germline V gene, CDR1 is SGHRS and CDR2 is YFSETQ. The CDR3 spans 16 residues. Study-wide results and caveats: There were HLA-C-restricted CMV-specific TCR beta clonotypes dominating the ex vivo response.

The origin of this receptor is a human donor in good health (CMV status not recorded). Some clones in this sample may be carry-over from other donors' samples. This specimen was cultured PBMCs, taken from culture after CMV antigen stimulation. The V call is TRBV5-1, the J call TRBJ2-5; the D gene could be TRBD1 or TRBD2 (5 bases each). CDR3 sequence reads: CASSLDPGRPQETQYF. As DNA, the CDR3 is TGCGCCAGCAGCTTGGACCCAGGGAGACCCCAAGAGACCCAGTACTTC. The variable domain in full, completed from reference TRBV5-1 and TRBJ2-5, reads KAGVTQTPRYLIKTRGQQVTLSCSPISGHRSVSWYQQTPGQGLQFLFEYFSETQRNKGNFPGRFSGRQFSNSRSEMNVSTLELGDSALYLCASSLDPGRPQETQYFGPGTRLLVL.